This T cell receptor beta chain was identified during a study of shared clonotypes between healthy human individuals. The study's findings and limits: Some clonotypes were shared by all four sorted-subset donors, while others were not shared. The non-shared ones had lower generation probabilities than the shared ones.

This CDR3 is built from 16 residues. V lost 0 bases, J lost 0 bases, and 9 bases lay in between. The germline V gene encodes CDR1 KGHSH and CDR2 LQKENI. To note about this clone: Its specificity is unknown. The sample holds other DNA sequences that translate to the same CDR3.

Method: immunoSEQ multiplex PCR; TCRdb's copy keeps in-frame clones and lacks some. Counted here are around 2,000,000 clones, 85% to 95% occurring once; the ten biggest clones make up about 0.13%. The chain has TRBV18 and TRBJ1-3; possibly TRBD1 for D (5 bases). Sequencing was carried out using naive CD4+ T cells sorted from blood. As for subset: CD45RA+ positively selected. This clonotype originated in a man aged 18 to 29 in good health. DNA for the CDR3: TGTGCCAGCTCACCACCGGGGGGAAGCTCTGGAAACACCATATATTTT. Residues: CASSPPGGSSGNTIYF.